Following are 25 T cell receptor beta chains from one sample sequenced in a study of T cells in Graves' hyperthyroidism and ophthalmopathy. There were TCR beta CDR3 regions amplified from RNA transcripts. The HTBI set primed first-round TCR CDR3 RT-PCR. From the multiplex PCR reads, TCRdb called clonotypes with MiXCR, one entry per CDR3 protein. The table has under 400,000 distinct CDR3 sequences, around a sixth seen once. Sequences were obtained from blood. Receptors were obtained from a woman in her thirties or forties with Graves' ophthalmopathy.

The table lists this clonotype with many counts. The chain recombines TRBV7-2 with TRBJ1-5, with 9 bases aligning to TRBD1. The CDR3 is 15 amino acids. The germline gives CDR1 SGHTA, CDR2 FQGNSA. V gave up 5 bases and J gave up 3 bases; unmatched junction bases: 5. The CDR3 DNA sequence: TGTGCCAGCAGCCGGGACAGGGCGCCCAATCAGCCCCAGCATTTT. Its translation: CASSRDRAPNQPQHF.

The chain recombines TRBV12-3 or TRBV12-4 with TRBJ2-7; no definite D call. This CDR3 is built from 12 residues. The germline V and J ends were trimmed by 3 bases and 7 bases, with 10 bases remaining between them. The CDR3 here is CASSFKSGEQYF. The CDR3 DNA reads as TGTGCCAGCAGTTTTAAGAGTGGGGAGCAGTACTTC.

Ten or more counts support this clonotype. The chain employs TRBV12-3 or TRBV12-4 and TRBJ1-1, with 9 bases that match TRBD1. The CDR3 covers 16 residues. Unmatched junction bases numbered 12, after V lost 5 bases and J lost 5 bases. The CDR3 reads CASSLHPDRGGTEAFF. The DNA for the CDR3 is TGTGCCAGCAGTCTACACCCGGACAGGGGAGGGACTGAAGCTTTCTTT.

This clonotype was detected ten times or more. A much larger clone sits a single nucleotide away, making a read error possible. V usage is TRBV7-9 and J usage is TRBJ2-2; D remains unclear. Germline CDR1 and CDR2: SEHNR and FQNEAQ (reference sequence). CDR3 length: 12 residues. Trimming removed 7 bases from V and 4 bases from J, with 7 bases in between. In nucleotides, the CDR3 is TGTGCCAGCACTTCGAGCACCGGGGAGCTGTTTTTT. Translating it yields CASTSSTGELFF.

On this clonotype itself: The conserved final phenylalanine or tryptophan is absent from the CDR3, which likely points to a read error. The J gene is TRBJ1-1, the V gene TRBV5-1; maybe TRBD1 (5 bases). CDR3 length: 16 residues. Trimming stripped 4 bases from V and 0 bases from J, with 16 bases between. CDR1 is SGHRS, CDR2 YFSETQ, per germline. The DNA for the CDR3 is TGCGCCAGCAGCCGGGGGGAAGTTGCTATGAACACTGAAGCTTTCCTT. Translating it yields CASSRGEVAMNTEAFL.

The chain links TRBV4-2 to TRBJ2-7; no definite D call. The CDR3 length is 15 residues. V was cut by 0 bases and J by 1 base, with 10 bases left in between. Per germline, CDR1 LGHNA and CDR2 YNFKEQ. CDR3 DNA sequence: TGTGCCAGCAGCCAAGATTTGAGTCGATCCTACGAGCAGTACTTC. The encoded protein is CASSQDLSRSYEQYF.

The sample holds many counts of this clonotype. The V gene is TRBV11-1, the J gene TRBJ2-7; 8 nucleotides line up with TRBD2. Per germline, CDR1 SGHAT and CDR2 FQDESV (reference sequence). The CDR3 length is 18 residues. Losses at the gene ends were 4 bases for V and 0 bases for J; bases not matched to a gene: 14. The DNA for the CDR3 is TGTGCCAGCAGCTCAGGACTAGCAGTCGAGATAAGCTCCTACGAGCAGTACTTC. Protein sequence: CASSSGLAVEISSYEQYF.

Here the CDR3 DNA reads TGCAGTGCTAGCCTTCACTTATCCTACGAGCAGTACTTC. This gives the protein CSASLHLSYEQYF. J is TRBJ2-7 and V is TRBV20-1; no reliable D call. There are 13 residues in the CDR3. Germline-derived CDR1 and CDR2 are DFQATT and SNEGSKA (reference sequence). V was trimmed by 3 bases and J by 1 base, leaving 10 bases between them.

The rearrangement links TRBV6-5 to TRBJ1-5; D remains unclear. V was cut by 7 bases and J by 0 bases, with 7 bases left in between. The CDR3 loop spans 13 amino acids. Germline CDR1 MNHEY, CDR2 SVGAGI. The DNA of the CDR3 is TGTGCCAGCATTTGGGGTAGCAATCAGCCCCAGCATTTT. It translates to CASIWGSNQPQHF.

This clonotype was seen at least ten times. The chain is built from TRBV20-1 and TRBJ1-3, with 7 bases lining up with TRBD1. Germline trimming cut 5 bases from V and 4 bases from J; bases unmatched to any gene: 8. Germline CDR1 is DFQATT and CDR2 is SNEGSKA (reference sequence). The CDR3 spans 14 residues. CDR3 region: CSAEDRLLGNTIYF. CDR3 nucleotide sequence: TGCAGTGCTGAGGACAGGCTGTTAGGAAACACCATATATTTT.

This clonotype was observed a few times. The rearrangement links TRBV6-2 or TRBV6-3 to TRBJ2-5, with TRBD1 matching 9 bases. V gave up 1 base and J gave up 5 bases; unmatched junction bases: 11. Germline loops: CDR1 MNHEY, CDR2 SVGEGT. The CDR3 is 17 residues long. The CDR3 region has the DNA TGTGCCAGCAGTTACTGGGCTGGGGACAGGGTTAGCGAGACCCAGTACTTC. Its translation: CASSYWAGDRVSETQYF.

Many counts were recorded for this clonotype. The genes are TRBV12-3 or TRBV12-4 and TRBJ2-7; D perhaps matches TRBD2 (6 bases). V gave up 6 bases and J gave up 2 bases, with 11 bases separating them. There are 13 residues in the CDR3. CDR3 DNA sequence: TGTGCCAGCAGCAAGCGGGTAGCCTACGAGCAGTACTTC. Its protein is CASSKRVAYEQYF.

This clonotype was detected only once. A much bigger clone sits one base away, suggesting this may be a read error. J is TRBJ1-5 and V is TRBV12-3 or TRBV12-4; D might be TRBD1 (6 bases). The CDR3 runs 14 residues. Trimming cost V 4 bases and J 4 bases, with 11 bases left between them. CDR3: CASSYAGTNQPQHF. The CDR3 bases are TGTGCCAGCAGTTACGCAGGGACAAATCAGCCCCAGCATTTT.

The chain is built from TRBV6-1 and TRBJ1-1, with 7 nucleotides matching TRBD1. The CDR3 totals 15 residues. V lost 1 base and J lost 1; bases outside the gene matches: 3. Germline V gene lookup returns CDR1 MNHNS and CDR2 SASEGT. The CDR3 here is CASSEGTGWNTEAFF. For the CDR3, the DNA is TGTGCCAGCAGTGAAGGGACAGGTTGGAACACTGAAGCTTTCTTT.

This rearrangement joins TRBV5-6 to TRBJ2-4; weak D call: TRBD1 (6 bases). Trimming removed 0 bases at V and 7 bases at J, with 11 bases between. Per germline, CDR1 SGHDT and CDR2 YYEEEE. CDR3 length: 14 residues. The CDR3 nucleotides are TGTGCCAGCAGCTTGGTGGCAGGGGAGAACATTCAGTACTTC. Its protein product is CASSLVAGENIQYF.

This clonotype appeared many times. The chain combines TRBV20-1 with TRBJ1-5; TRBD1 might be the D (5 bases). Deletions cut 1 base from V and 4 bases from J, with 11 bases between. There are 14 residues in the CDR3. The germline V gene encodes CDR1 DFQATT and CDR2 SNEGSKA (reference sequence). CDR3 region: CSARGTGTNQPQHF. The DNA for the CDR3 is TGCAGTGCTAGAGGCACAGGAACGAATCAGCCCCAGCATTTT.

This clonotype was counted ten times or more. The chain combines TRBV5-1 with TRBJ2-7, with TRBD2 identical over 8 bases. Trimming at V came to 4 bases and at J to 0 bases, leaving 3 bases not matched to a gene. Germline assignment: CDR1 SGHRS and CDR2 YFSETQ. The CDR3 sequence is 14 residues long. The CDR3 DNA is TGCGCCAGCAGCATGGGGACTAGCTCCTACGAGCAGTACTTC. It yields the protein CASSMGTSSYEQYF.

The genes are TRBV4-1 and TRBJ2-7; D might be TRBD2 (6 bases). Trimming left V 1 base short and J 6 bases short, with 10 bases between. The CDR3 extends over 13 amino acids. CDR1 is MGHRA and CDR2 is YSYEKL in the germline V gene. CDR3 sequence: CASSQGPEGEQYF. Written as DNA, the CDR3 is TGCGCCAGCAGCCAAGGCCCGGAGGGCGAGCAGTACTTC.

This clonotype occurred many times. This sequence joins TRBV27 and TRBJ1-5; 9 positions match TRBD1. The CDR3 runs to 18 residues. Trimming at V came to 1 base and at J to 0 bases, leaving 7 bases not matched to a gene. From germline, CDR1 is MNHEY and CDR2 SMNVEV (reference sequence). In DNA, the CDR3 is TGTGCCAGCAGTTTATTAGCCCCGACAGGGGGTAGCAATCAGCCCCAGCATTTT. Translation: CASSLLAPTGGSNQPQHF.

This chain uses TRBV11-2 with TRBJ2-3, with TRBD1 matching 12 bases. This CDR3 comprises 17 residues. Germline V gene data show CDR1 as SGHAT and CDR2 as FQNNGV. V lost 5 bases and J lost 1; bases outside the gene matches: 7. The CDR3 DNA is TGTGCCAGCAGCCCAAGTGGGACAGGGGGCCGCACAGATACGCAGTATTTT. This gives the protein CASSPSGTGGRTDTQYF.

This clonotype was counted at least ten times. The J gene is TRBJ1-6, the V gene TRBV6-5; 7 positions match TRBD1. CDR1 is MNHEY and CDR2 is SVGAGI in the germline V gene. V gave up 4 bases and J gave up 7 bases; unmatched junction bases: 7. The CDR3 totals 15 residues. The CDR3 DNA reads as TGTGCCAGCAGTTTGACAGGGACGGGGAATTCACCCCTCCACTTT. The encoded protein is CASSLTGTGNSPLHF.

The genes are TRBV6-2 or TRBV6-3 and TRBJ2-7; maybe TRBD2 (5 bases). Trimming removed 5 bases at V and 0 bases at J, with 17 bases between. Germline loops: CDR1 MNHEY, CDR2 SVGEGT. The CDR3 covers 16 residues. CDR3 residues: CASSTTSRGLSYEQYF. Here the CDR3 DNA reads TGTGCCAGCAGTACCACGTCTCGCGGACTCTCCTACGAGCAGTACTTC.

The table lists this clonotype with many counts. This chain connects TRBV30 to TRBJ2-7, with TRBD2 as a possible D gene (6 bases). CDR1 and CDR2 from the germline V gene are GTSNPN and SVGIG (reference sequence). V lost 2 bases and J 4 bases, leaving 12 bases between the germline ends. This CDR3 spans 13 amino acids. CDR3 DNA: TGTGCCTGGAGTCGCGGGACCTTTTACGAGCAGTACTTC. Amino acids: CAWSRGTFYEQYF.

This clonotype was observed a handful of times. The chain recombines TRBV7-2 with TRBJ1-3, with 9 bases lining up with TRBD1. CDR3 length equals 15 residues. CDR1 SGHTA and CDR2 FQGNSA come from the germline V gene. The V gene end was trimmed by 5 bases and the J gene end by 4 bases; junction bases not matched to a gene: 6. The CDR3 DNA is TGTGCCAGCAGCGCGGGACAGGGTGGGGGAAACACCATATATTTT. Its translation: CASSAGQGGGNTIYF.

Many counts were recorded for this clonotype. This rearrangement joins TRBV6-2 or TRBV6-3 to TRBJ2-7, with D perhaps matching TRBD2 (6 bases). In germline, CDR1 is MNHEY, CDR2 SVGEGT. The CDR3 covers 14 residues. The V end lost 0 bases, the J end lost 12 bases, and 18 bases lay between the germline ends. The CDR3 DNA reads as TGTGCCAGCAGTTACTCTGCTAGCGCGAAAGGCGGGTACTTC. Translating it yields CASSYSASAKGGYF.